Listed here are 25 T cell receptor beta chains from one sample, sequenced in a study of identical twins. TCRdb fed the 5' RACE reads into MiXCR, producing one record per CDR3 protein. The data hold hundreds of thousands of distinct CDR3 sequences, with 8.5% to 9.5% observed a single time. These same records also appear under a second study, on yellow fever vaccine responses in identical twins.

Sample: PBMCs. The receptors were gathered from a woman aged 18-35 years in good health.

This chain uses TRBV6-1 with TRBJ2-5; TRBD1 might be the D (6 bases). Trimming pared 6 bases from V and 7 bases from J, leaving 18 bases between. Germline V lookup: CDR1 MNHNS, CDR2 SASEGT. This CDR3 comprises 14 residues. This CDR3 is CASSNDRSKGTQYF. In DNA, the CDR3 is TGTGCCAGCAGCAACGACAGGTCGAAGGGGACCCAGTACTTC.

The V gene is TRBV29-1, the J gene TRBJ2-3, with D possibly being TRBD1 (5 bases). CDR3 size: 13 residues. Deletions cut 4 bases from V and 0 bases from J, with 8 bases between. The germline gives CDR1 SQVTM, CDR2 ANQGSEA. CDR3 DNA sequence: TGCAGCGTTGCAGGGTCTAGCACAGATACGCAGTATTTT. Translating gives CSVAGSSTDTQYF.

The chain links TRBV7-2 to TRBJ1-2; D gene uncertain. CDR1 and CDR2 from the germline V gene are SGHTA and FQGNSA. V dropped 1 base and J dropped 4 bases, with 13 bases sitting between them. This CDR3 region has 15 residues. CDR3 in amino acids: CASSLGSISSYGYTF. CDR3 sequence (DNA): TGTGCCAGCAGCTTAGGGTCAATTTCCTCCTATGGCTACACCTTC.

The chain employs TRBV9 and TRBJ2-2, with unresolved D. The CDR3 has 16 residues. The germline V gene has CDR1 SGDLS and CDR2 YYNGEE. V lost 0 bases and J 7 bases, leaving 16 bases between the germline ends. The CDR3 nucleotides read TGTGCCAGCAGCGTAGAAGGTTTTCCTCTCGGCGGGGAGCTGTTTTTT. Protein: CASSVEGFPLGGELFF.

This clonotype was recorded at least ten times. The genes are TRBV11-3 and TRBJ2-1; unclear D gene. This CDR3 region has 13 residues. Trimming left V 5 bases short and J 8 bases short, with 13 bases between. Germline V gene sequence: CDR1 SGHNT, CDR2 YENEEA. The CDR3: CASSPPVSDEQFF. The DNA of the CDR3 is TGTGCCAGCAGCCCACCCGTGAGCGATGAGCAGTTCTTC.

This clonotype appeared a few times. The chain has TRBV3-1 and TRBJ2-7, with D unclear. Deletions cut 1 base from V and 3 bases from J, with 10 bases between. The CDR3 is 14 residues long. CDR1 and CDR2 (germline): LGHDT, YNNKEL (reference sequence). The CDR3 region has the DNA TGTGCCAGCAGCCAAGGTCAAAGCCGCTACGAGCAGTACTTC. This gives the protein CASSQGQSRYEQYF.

The chain is built from TRBV18 and TRBJ2-1; 8 bases are shared with TRBD2. Looked up from germline, CDR1 is KGHSH and CDR2 is LQKENI. The CDR3 length is 15 residues. Trimming removed 3 bases from V and 4 bases from J; junction bases left unmatched: 5. Here the CDR3 DNA reads TGTGCCAGCTCACCGATTAGCGGGGTTTACAATGAGCAGTTCTTC. Its protein is CASSPISGVYNEQFF.

The genes are TRBV5-6 and TRBJ2-1, with D possibly matching TRBD1 (6 bases). The CDR3 contains 18 residues. CDR1 and CDR2 from the germline V gene are SGHDT and YYEEEE. The V end lost 8 bases, the J end lost 8 bases, and 32 bases lay between the germline ends. CDR3 in amino acids: CARSPGLGTTGLGDEQFF. The CDR3 DNA sequence: TGTGCCAGGAGCCCCGGGCTCGGGACCACAGGGTTAGGGGATGAGCAGTTCTTC.

This clonotype was counted a few times. The chain is built from TRBV6-2 or TRBV6-3 and TRBJ2-7, with 11 nucleotides matching TRBD2. Germline CDR1 MNHEY, CDR2 SVGEGT. The junction had 9 bases not matched to a gene; V was cut back by 0 bases and J by 2 bases. The CDR3 length is 18 residues. In nucleotides, the CDR3 is TGTGCCAGCAGTTACTCGGGACTAGCGGAAATAAAAGCCTACGAGCAGTACTTC. Translation: CASSYSGLAEIKAYEQYF.

This clonotype appeared many times. In nucleotides, the CDR3 is TGTGCCACCAGCAGGGAATTAGGTACCTACAATGAGCAGTTCTTC. This gives the protein CATSRELGTYNEQFF. This sequence joins TRBV15 and TRBJ2-1; D ambiguous. The germline gives CDR1 LNHNV, CDR2 YYDKDF (reference sequence). The V gene lost 3 bases and the J gene lost 2 bases, with 11 bases spanning the gap. The CDR3 sequence is 15 residues long. Full variable domain (rest looked up from reference TRBV15 and TRBJ2-1): DAMVIQNPRYQVTQFGKPVTLSCSQTLNHNVMYWYQQKSSQAPKLLFHYYDKDFNNEADTPDNFQSRRPNTSFCFLDIRSPGLGDTAMYLCATSRELGTYNEQFFGPGTRLTVL.

This clonotype was seen a few times. Mismatch with germline at one junction end may stem from a read error. The rearrangement links TRBV7-8 to TRBJ2-3; TRBD2 matches at 7 bases. The CDR3 covers 15 residues. Germline V CDR1 and CDR2: SGHVS, FQNEAQ. DNA for the CDR3: TGTGCCAGCAGCCTAGCGGAGTTTAGCACAGATACGCAGTATTTT. Translating gives CASSLAEFSTDTQYF.

At least ten counts were recorded for this clonotype. The chain joins TRBV12-3 or TRBV12-4 to TRBJ2-7, with D tentatively TRBD2 (5 bases). The CDR3 is 13 amino acids. Trimming cost V 9 bases and J 0 bases, with 12 bases left between them. This CDR3 reads CASIGGSSYEQYF. The CDR3 bases are TGTGCCAGTATTGGAGGAAGCTCCTACGAGCAGTACTTC.

Regarding this clonotype: Since no conserved phenylalanine or tryptophan closes the CDR3, a read error is the likely cause. V usage is TRBV10-2 and J usage is TRBJ2-5; TRBD1 is a possible D gene (5 bases). The CDR3 has 16 amino acids. Looked up from germline, CDR1 is WSHSY and CDR2 is SAAADI. Trimming stripped 2 bases from V and 1 base from J, with 14 bases between. CDR3 nucleotides: TGCGCCAGCAGTGAGCCTGGTCGACAGCTCCAAGAGACCCAGTACATC. This gives the protein CASSEPGRQLQETQYI.

The chain is built from TRBV7-2 and TRBJ2-7, with D tentatively TRBD2 (6 bases). V gave up 6 bases and J gave up 1 base, with 16 bases separating them. This CDR3 comprises 15 residues. In germline, CDR1 is SGHTA, CDR2 FQGNSA. CDR3 loop: CASRVDPGGSYEQYF. CDR3 in DNA: TGTGCCAGCAGGGTAGACCCCGGGGGATCCTACGAGCAGTACTTC.

A few counts support this clonotype. This sequence joins TRBV12-3 or TRBV12-4 and TRBJ2-5; tentatively, D is TRBD1 (6 bases). V lost 6 bases and J 4 bases, leaving 15 bases between the germline ends. This CDR3 region has 14 residues. CDR3 protein: CASSPSGEGETQYF. The CDR3 DNA is TGTGCCAGCAGCCCATCAGGGGAAGGAGAGACCCAGTACTTC.

Ten or more counts support this clonotype. This chain joins TRBV7-9 and TRBJ2-1; D is possibly TRBD1 (5 bases). V shed 0 bases and J shed 8 bases, with 8 bases lying between them. From germline, CDR1 is SEHNR and CDR2 FQNEAQ (reference sequence). The CDR3 is 13 residues long. CDR3 region: CASSLARDDEQFF. In DNA form, the CDR3 reads TGTGCCAGCAGCTTAGCCAGGGATGATGAGCAGTTCTTC.

CDR3 DNA: TGTGCCAGCAGCCCGGGACAGGGTCAGGAAAAACTGTTTTTT. Its protein product is CASSPGQGQEKLFF. The rearrangement joins TRBV7-9 to TRBJ1-4; 9 nucleotides agree with TRBD1. The CDR3 is 14 amino acids. V was pared by 5 bases and J by 8 bases, with 6 bases of the junction left unmatched. Germline CDR1 SEHNR, CDR2 FQNEAQ (reference sequence).

Regarding this clonotype: Given a far larger clone just one base away, this is likely a sequencing read error. The rearrangement joins TRBV27 to TRBJ2-7, with 8 bases fitting TRBD2. This CDR3 contains 13 residues. Trimming took 6 bases from V and 2 from J; bases not matched to a gene: 3. Germline V gives CDR1 MNHEY, CDR2 SMNVEV (reference sequence). This CDR3 is CASRPGLAYEQYF. In DNA form, the CDR3 reads TGTGCCAGCAGGCCGGGACTAGCCTACGAGCAGTACTTC.

Only a few counts were recorded for this clonotype. The rearrangement joins TRBV15 to TRBJ1-5, with 10 bases matching TRBD1. Trimming cost V 8 bases and J 0 bases; bases outside gene matches: 4. This CDR3 has 15 amino acids. Germline V gene data show CDR1 as LNHNV and CDR2 as YYDKDF (reference sequence). The CDR3 DNA sequence: TGTGCCACCTCCGGGACAGGGGATAGCAATCAGCCCCAGCATTTT. Translation gives CATSGTGDSNQPQHF.

This clonotype was recorded at least ten times. The rearrangement joins TRBV6-1 to TRBJ1-1; D is unclear. CDR3 size: 14 residues. Germline assignment: CDR1 MNHNS and CDR2 SASEGT. The V end lost 3 bases, the J end lost 2 bases, and 10 bases lay between the germline ends. The CDR3 spells CASSDRALNTEAFF. In DNA form, the CDR3 reads TGTGCCAGCAGTGACCGGGCCCTAAACACTGAAGCTTTCTTT.

This clonotype came up many times. The rearrangement uses TRBV28 and TRBJ2-7; 8 bases map to TRBD1. The V and J ends lost 5 bases and 0 bases, in that order; junction bases with no gene match: 9. The CDR3 extends over 16 amino acids. CDR1 and CDR2 from the germline V gene are MDHEN and SYDVKM. CDR3 DNA sequence: TGTGCCAGCAGTGGGATTGGGACAGGCCTCTCCTACGAGCAGTACTTC. Its translation: CASSGIGTGLSYEQYF.

Notes on this clonotype: One end of the junction is discordant with germline, which a read error may explain. The CDR3 nucleotides are TGTGCCAGCAGCTTAGAGTTGGCGGCCAAAAACATTCAGTACTTC. Protein sequence: CASSLELAAKNIQYF. J is TRBJ2-4 and V is TRBV5-1; D not certain. CDR1 and CDR2 (germline): SGHRS, YFSETQ. The CDR3 is 15 residues long.

This clonotype was seen a handful of times. This rearrangement joins TRBV27 to TRBJ2-2; D may correspond to TRBD1 or TRBD2 (5 bases each). There are 11 residues in the CDR3. Looked up from germline, CDR1 is MNHEY and CDR2 is SMNVEV (reference sequence). V was cut by 8 bases and J by 4 bases, with 5 bases left in between. The CDR3 region is CASGGTGELFF. For the CDR3, the DNA is TGTGCCAGCGGGGGCACCGGGGAGCTGTTTTTT.

V gene TRBV7-9 combines with J gene TRBJ2-3; D unclear. Trimming stripped 5 bases from V and 0 bases from J, with 12 bases between. Per the germline V gene, CDR1 is SEHNR and CDR2 is FQNEAQ (reference sequence). The CDR3 contains 15 residues. The CDR3 region has the DNA TGTGCCAGCAGCCTAGAGTTGGCGAGCACAGATACGCAGTATTTT. It yields the protein CASSLELASTDTQYF.

The CDR3 coding sequence is TGTGCCAGCAGTGACCAAGCGGGAGTGAACCAAGAGACCCAGTACTTC. The encoded protein is CASSDQAGVNQETQYF. The chain joins TRBV6-1 to TRBJ2-5; 8 positions agree with TRBD2. Germline V gene lookup returns CDR1 MNHNS and CDR2 SASEGT. V shed 3 bases, J shed 0 bases, and the junction held 6 bases outside the gene matches. The CDR3 extends over 16 amino acids.